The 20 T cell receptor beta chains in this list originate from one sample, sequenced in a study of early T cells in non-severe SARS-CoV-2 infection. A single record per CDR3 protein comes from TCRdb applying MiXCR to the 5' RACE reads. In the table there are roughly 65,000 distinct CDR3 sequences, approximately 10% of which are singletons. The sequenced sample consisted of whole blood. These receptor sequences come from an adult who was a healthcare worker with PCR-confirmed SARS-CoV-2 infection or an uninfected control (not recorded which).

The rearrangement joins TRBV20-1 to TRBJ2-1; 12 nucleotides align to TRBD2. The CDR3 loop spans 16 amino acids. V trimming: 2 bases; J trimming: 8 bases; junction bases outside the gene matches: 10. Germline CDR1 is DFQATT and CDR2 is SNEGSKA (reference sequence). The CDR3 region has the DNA TGCAGTGCTAGATCTTCGCGGACTAGCGGGATTCATGAGCAGTTCTTC. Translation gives CSARSSRTSGIHEQFF.

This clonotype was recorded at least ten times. This chain's CDR3 is CASSMGQAYNEQFF. The CDR3 nucleotides read TGTGCCAGCAGTATGGGACAGGCCTACAATGAGCAGTTCTTC. V usage is TRBV6-5 and J usage is TRBJ2-1; the match to TRBD1 covers 8 bases. Germline assignment: CDR1 MNHEY and CDR2 SVGAGI. V dropped 5 bases and J dropped 2; count of bases not matched to a gene: 2. The CDR3 is 14 amino acids.

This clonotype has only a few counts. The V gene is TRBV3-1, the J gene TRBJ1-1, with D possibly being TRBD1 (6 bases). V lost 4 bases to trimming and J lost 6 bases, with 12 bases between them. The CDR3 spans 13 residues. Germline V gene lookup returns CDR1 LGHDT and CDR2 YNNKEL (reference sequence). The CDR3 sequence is CASSPGQWAEAFF. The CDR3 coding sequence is TGTGCCAGCAGCCCAGGACAGTGGGCTGAAGCTTTCTTT.

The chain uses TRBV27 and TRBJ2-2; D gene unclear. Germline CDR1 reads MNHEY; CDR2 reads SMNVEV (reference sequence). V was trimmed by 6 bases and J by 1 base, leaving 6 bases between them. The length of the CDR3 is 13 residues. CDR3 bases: TGTGCCAGCAGCCACTTGAACACCGGGGAGCTGTTTTTT. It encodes CASSHLNTGELFF.

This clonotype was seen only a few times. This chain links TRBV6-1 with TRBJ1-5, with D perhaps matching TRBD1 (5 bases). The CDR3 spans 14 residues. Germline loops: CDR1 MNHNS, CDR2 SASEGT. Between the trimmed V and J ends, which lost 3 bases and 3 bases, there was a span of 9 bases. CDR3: CASSEKGPNQPQHF. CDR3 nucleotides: TGTGCCAGCAGTGAGAAGGGGCCCAATCAGCCCCAGCATTTT.

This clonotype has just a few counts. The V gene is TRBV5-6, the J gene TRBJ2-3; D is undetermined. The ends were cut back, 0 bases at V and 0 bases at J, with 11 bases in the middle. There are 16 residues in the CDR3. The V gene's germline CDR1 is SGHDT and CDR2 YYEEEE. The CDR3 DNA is TGTGCCAGCAGCTTGGGACACCGAACTAGCACAGATACGCAGTATTTT. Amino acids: CASSLGHRTSTDTQYF.

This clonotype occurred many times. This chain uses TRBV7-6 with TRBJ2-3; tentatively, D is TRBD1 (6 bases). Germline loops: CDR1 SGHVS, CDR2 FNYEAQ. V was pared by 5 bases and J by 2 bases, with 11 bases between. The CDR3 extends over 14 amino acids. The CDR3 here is CASSRTVATDTQYF. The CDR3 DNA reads TGTGCCAGCAGCCGGACAGTAGCCACAGATACGCAGTATTTT.

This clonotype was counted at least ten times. Here the CDR3 DNA reads TGTGCCAGCACCCAGGGGAATGAGCAGTTCTTC. It is translated as CASTQGNEQFF. The V call is TRBV12-3 or TRBV12-4, the J call TRBJ2-1, with a tentative D call TRBD1 (6 bases). This CDR3 spans 11 amino acids. The germline V and J ends were trimmed by 7 bases and 7 bases, with 8 bases remaining between them.

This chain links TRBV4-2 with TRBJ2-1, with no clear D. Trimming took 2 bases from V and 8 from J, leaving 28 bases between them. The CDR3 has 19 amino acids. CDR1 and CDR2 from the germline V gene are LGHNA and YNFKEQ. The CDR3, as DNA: TGTGCCAGCAGCCAAATCAGAAGCCTAGGCGGCCCTGGAATGTATGAGCAGTTCTTC. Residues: CASSQIRSLGGPGMYEQFF.

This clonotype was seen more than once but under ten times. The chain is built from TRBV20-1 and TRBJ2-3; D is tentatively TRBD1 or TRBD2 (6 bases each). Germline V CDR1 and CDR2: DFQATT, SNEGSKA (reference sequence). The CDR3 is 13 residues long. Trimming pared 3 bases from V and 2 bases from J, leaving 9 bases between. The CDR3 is CSASSGATDTQYF. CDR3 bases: TGCAGTGCTAGCTCGGGGGCCACAGATACGCAGTATTTT.

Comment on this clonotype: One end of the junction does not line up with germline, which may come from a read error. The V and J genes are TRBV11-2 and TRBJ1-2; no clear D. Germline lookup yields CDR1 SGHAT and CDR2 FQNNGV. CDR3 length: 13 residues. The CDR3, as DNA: TGTGCCGGCAGCTTCGACCCCTTCTATGGCTACACCTTC. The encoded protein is CAGSFDPFYGYTF.

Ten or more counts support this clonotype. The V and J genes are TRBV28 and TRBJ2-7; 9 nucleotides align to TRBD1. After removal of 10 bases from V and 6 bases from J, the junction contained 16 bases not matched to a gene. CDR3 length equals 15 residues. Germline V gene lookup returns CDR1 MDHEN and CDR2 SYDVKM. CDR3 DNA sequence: TGTGCCACCATGAGACCGGGACAGGGTTTCGGCGAGCAGTACTTC. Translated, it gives CATMRPGQGFGEQYF.

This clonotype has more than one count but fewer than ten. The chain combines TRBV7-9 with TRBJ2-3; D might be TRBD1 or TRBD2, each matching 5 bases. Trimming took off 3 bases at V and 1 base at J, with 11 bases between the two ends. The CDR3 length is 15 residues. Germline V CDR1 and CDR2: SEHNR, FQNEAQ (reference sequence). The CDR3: CASSFGTHGTDTQYF. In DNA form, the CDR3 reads TGTGCCAGCAGCTTTGGGACGCACGGCACAGATACGCAGTATTTT.

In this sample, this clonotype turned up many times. The CDR3 region is CASSSQGLAGMGRSYEQYF. The CDR3 DNA reads TGTGCCAGCAGTTCCCAGGGACTAGCGGGAATGGGTAGGTCCTACGAGCAGTACTTC. V gene TRBV12-3 or TRBV12-4 combines with J gene TRBJ2-7, with TRBD2 matching 13 bases. The CDR3 totals 19 residues. Trimming cost V 4 bases and J 1 base; bases outside gene matches: 13.

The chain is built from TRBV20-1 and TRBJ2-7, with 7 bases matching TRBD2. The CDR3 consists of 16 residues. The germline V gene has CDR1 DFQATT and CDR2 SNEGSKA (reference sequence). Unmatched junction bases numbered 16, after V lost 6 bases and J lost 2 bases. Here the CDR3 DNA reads TGCAGTGCCTCGGCAGCTAGCGGATCCATTACCTACGAGCAGTACTTC. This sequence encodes CSASAASGSITYEQYF.

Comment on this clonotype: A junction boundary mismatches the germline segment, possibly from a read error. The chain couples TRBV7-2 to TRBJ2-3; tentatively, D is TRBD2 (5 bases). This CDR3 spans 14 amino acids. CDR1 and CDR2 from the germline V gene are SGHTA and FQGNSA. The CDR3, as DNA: TGTGTCAGCAGCTCGGACTGGTCCACAGATACGCAGTATTTT. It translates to CVSSSDWSTDTQYF. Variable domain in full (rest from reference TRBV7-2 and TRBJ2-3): GAGVSQSPSNKVTEKGKDVELRCDPISGHTALYWYRQSLGQGLEFLIYFQGNSAPDKSGLPSDRFSAERTGGSVSTLTIQRTQQEDSAVYLCVSSSDWSTDTQYFGPGTRLTVL.

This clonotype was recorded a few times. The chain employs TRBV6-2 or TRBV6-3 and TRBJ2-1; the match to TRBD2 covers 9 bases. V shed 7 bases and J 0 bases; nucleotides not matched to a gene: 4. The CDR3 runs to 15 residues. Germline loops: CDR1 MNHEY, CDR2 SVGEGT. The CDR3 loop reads CASTLAGLSYNEQFF. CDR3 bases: TGTGCCAGCACACTAGCGGGTCTCTCCTACAATGAGCAGTTCTTC.

CDR3 protein: CASSPFTDTQYF. The CDR3 bases are TGTGCCAGCAGCCCCTTTACAGATACGCAGTATTTT. This sequence joins TRBV7-8 and TRBJ2-3; no clear D gene. The length of the CDR3 is 12 residues. V lost 5 bases, J lost 3 bases, and 6 bases lay in between. Germline loops: CDR1 SGHVS, CDR2 FQNEAQ. The full variable domain, completed using reference TRBV7-8 and TRBJ2-3, is GAGVSQSPRYKVAKRGQDVALRCDPISGHVSLFWYQQALGQGPEFLTYFQNEAQLDKSGLPSDRFFAERPEGSVSTLKIQRTQQEDSAVYLCASSPFTDTQYFGPGTRLTVL.

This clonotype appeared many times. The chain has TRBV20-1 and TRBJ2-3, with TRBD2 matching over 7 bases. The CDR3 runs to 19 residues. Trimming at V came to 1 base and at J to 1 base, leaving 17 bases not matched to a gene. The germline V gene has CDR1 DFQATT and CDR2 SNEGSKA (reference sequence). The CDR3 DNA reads TGCAGTGCTAGAGTCCCCTTGGCGGGGGAGGCCTTTCGCACAGATACGCAGTATTTT. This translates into CSARVPLAGEAFRTDTQYF.

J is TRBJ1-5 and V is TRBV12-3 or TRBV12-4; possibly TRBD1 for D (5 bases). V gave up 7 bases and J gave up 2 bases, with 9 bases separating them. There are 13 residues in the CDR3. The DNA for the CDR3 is TGTGCCAGCACCTTGGGGGGCAATCAGCCCCAGCATTTT. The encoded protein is CASTLGGNQPQHF.